The sequence of this T cell receptor (beta chain) was determined in a study of blood T cell repertoires in COVID-19. At the level of the study: The United States, Italy and Spain provided the acute and convalescent COVID-19 samples. Sources were T cells, B-cell-depleted T cells, or PBMCs; the material itself was cDNA or gDNA.

Study processing details: Scientists estimated how many nucleated cells there were by amplifying reference gene primers. Generated by immunoSEQ multiplex PCR, the TCRdb table keeps only in-frame clones and is missing some. V, J and clone size are those of that table, while D and trimming were read from the DNA. Of about 75,000 clones in the sample, around 79% were seen once. This clone was seen only once. Germline V gene data show CDR1 as MDHEN and CDR2 as SYDVKM. J was trimmed by 7 bases and V by 5 bases; bases with no gene match: 11. The CDR3 loop spans 16 amino acids. V and J are TRBV28 and TRBJ1-4; 9 bases agree with TRBD1. The TCR originated in a woman aged 80 or over with active or convalescent COVID-19. The sequenced sample consisted of peripheral blood. The CDR3 is CASSRPGTGSREKLFF. As DNA, the CDR3 is TGTGCCAGCAGTCGTCCCGGGACAGGGTCGCGTGAAAAACTGTTTTTT.